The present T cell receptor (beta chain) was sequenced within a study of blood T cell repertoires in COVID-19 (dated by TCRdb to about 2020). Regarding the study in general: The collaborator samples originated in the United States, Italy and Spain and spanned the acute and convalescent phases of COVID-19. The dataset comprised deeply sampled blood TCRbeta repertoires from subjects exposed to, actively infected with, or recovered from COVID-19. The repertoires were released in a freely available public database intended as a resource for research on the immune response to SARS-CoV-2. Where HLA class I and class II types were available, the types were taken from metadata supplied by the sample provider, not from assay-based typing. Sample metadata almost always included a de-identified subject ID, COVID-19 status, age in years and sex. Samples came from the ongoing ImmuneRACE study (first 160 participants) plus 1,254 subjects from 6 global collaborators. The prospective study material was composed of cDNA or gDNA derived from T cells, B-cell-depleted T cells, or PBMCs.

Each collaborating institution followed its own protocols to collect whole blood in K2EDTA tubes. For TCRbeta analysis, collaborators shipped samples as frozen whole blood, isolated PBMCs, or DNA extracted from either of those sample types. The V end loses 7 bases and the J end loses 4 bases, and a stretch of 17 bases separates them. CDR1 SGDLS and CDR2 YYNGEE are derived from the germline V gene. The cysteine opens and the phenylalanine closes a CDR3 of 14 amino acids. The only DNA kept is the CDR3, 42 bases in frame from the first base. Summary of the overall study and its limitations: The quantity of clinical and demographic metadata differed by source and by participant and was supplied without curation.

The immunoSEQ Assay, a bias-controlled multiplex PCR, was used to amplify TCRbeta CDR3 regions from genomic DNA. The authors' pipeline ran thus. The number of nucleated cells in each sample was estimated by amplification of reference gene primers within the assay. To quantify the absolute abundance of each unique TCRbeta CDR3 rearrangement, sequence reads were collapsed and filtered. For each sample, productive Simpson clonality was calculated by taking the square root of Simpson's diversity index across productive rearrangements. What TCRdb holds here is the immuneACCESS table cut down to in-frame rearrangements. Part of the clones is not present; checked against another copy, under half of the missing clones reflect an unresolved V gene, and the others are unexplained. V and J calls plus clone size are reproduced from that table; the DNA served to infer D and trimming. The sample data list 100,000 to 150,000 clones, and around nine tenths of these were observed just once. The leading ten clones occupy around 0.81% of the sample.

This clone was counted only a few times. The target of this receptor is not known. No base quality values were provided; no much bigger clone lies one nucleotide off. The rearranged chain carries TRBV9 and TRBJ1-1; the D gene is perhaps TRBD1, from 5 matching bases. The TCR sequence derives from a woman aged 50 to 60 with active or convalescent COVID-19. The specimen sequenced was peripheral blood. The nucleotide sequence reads TGTGCCAGCTCCCAACCGGGACTTGGCACTGAAGCTTTCTTT. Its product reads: CASSQPGLGTEAFF.